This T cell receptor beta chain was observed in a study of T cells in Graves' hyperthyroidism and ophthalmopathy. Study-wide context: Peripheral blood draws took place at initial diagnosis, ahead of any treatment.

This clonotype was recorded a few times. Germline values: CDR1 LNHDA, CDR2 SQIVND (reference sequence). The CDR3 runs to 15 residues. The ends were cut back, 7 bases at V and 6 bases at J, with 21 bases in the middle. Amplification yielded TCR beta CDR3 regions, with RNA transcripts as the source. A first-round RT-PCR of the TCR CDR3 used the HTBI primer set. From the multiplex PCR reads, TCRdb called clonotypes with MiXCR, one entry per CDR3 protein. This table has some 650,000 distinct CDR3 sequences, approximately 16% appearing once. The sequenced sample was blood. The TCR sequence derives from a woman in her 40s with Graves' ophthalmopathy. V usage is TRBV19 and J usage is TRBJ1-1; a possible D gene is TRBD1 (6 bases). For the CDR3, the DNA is TGTGCCAGTATTAAGTCAGGACAGATCCCCGCTGAAGCTTTCTTT. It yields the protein CASIKSGQIPAEAFF. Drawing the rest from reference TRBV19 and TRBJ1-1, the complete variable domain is DGGITQSPKYLFRKEGQNVTLSCEQNLNHDAMYWYRQDPGQGLRLIYYSQIVNDFQKGDIAEGYSVSREKKESFPLTVTSAQKNPTAFYLCASIKSGQIPAEAFFGQGTRLTVV.